This record covers a single T cell receptor beta chain. This clonotype has ten or more counts. Its binding antigen is unknown. The record has no base qualities; no much larger clone is one base away. The sample's time point label, in plain terms: sample taken at primary tumor resection. Whole RNA extracted from tumor and nontumor lung tissue, or from cryopreserved PBMC samples, was used for TCR sequencing without cell sorting. The donors were about 71 patients from the lung TRACERx cohort who had early-stage, untreated non-small cell lung cancer. Patients were selected for TCR sequencing only if sufficient RNA was available from at least two tumor regions. To prepare the library, 5' RACE was applied. Instrument used: NextSeq 500. The TCR library protocol attached a unique molecular identifier to each TCR cDNA molecule to allow correction of PCR and sequencing errors. As for the original processing: Decombinator tools were used for TCR identification, UMI-based error correction and CDR3 extraction. Expanded TCRs were defined as those above a frequency of 2 per 1,000, corresponding to the top 1% of the tumor frequency distribution. Each repertoire was subsampled 100 times to 5,000 TCRs, after which Renyi diversity was computed with the R vegan package. CDR3 similarity networks were built from amino acid triplet string-kernel similarity, connecting CDR3s with pairwise similarity above 0.82. TCRdb handled the public reads itself, with Q25 trimming in fastp and clone calling in MiXCR, and kept productive beta chains. Each CDR3 protein gets just one entry, which takes the most common genes and DNA from the rows behind it. Here the V and J calls rest on TCRdb's processing, not on the authors' analysis. This sample holds fewer than 4,500 distinct CDR3 sequences; about 16% were observed only once. The top ten constitute approximately 72% of the sample.

The junction shows trimming of 6 bases on V and 7 bases on J, and the gene matches do not reach 10 bases of it. The CDR3 has 15 amino acids, counting the end cysteine and phenylalanine. The retained sequence is limited to the CDR3, 45 bases, with the frame set at the first base. CDR1 and CDR2 are drawn from the germline V gene: SGHAT, FQNNGV. This record belongs to a study of spatial heterogeneity in lung cancer (dated by TCRdb to about 2019). Turning to the overall study: More beta-chain than alpha-chain transcripts were consistently detected, likely reflecting higher beta-chain transcript abundance. In the raw uncorrected reads, each unique combination of TCR and UMI appeared on average more than ten times. The study quantitatively compared TCR alpha and beta repertoires across multiple tumor regions, matched nontumor lung and blood in non-small cell lung cancer. The study linked features of the TCR repertoire to counts of nonsynonymous mutations, which were determined by whole-exome sequencing of tumor tissue. Both alpha and beta chains were TCR-sequenced in hundreds of tumor regions, 64 matched nontumor lung samples and around 54 PBMC samples obtained at surgery. The paper as a whole reports these results and caveats: Confirming at a functional level the hypothesis that regional TCRs recognize regional mutations was considered to require additional single-cell paired TCR alpha and beta sequencing. Ubiquitous expanded tumor TCRs were found in blood more often at tumor resection than at routine follow-up.

The origin of this receptor is a male donor with early-stage non-small cell lung cancer. The chain employs TRBV11-2 and TRBJ2-1, with 9 middle bases fitting TRBD1. The sample in question was PBMCs, obtained at surgery. The bases read TGTGCCAGCAGACCGGACAGGGGTGAAAGGAATGAGCAGTTCTTC. This yields the protein CASRPDRGERNEQFF.